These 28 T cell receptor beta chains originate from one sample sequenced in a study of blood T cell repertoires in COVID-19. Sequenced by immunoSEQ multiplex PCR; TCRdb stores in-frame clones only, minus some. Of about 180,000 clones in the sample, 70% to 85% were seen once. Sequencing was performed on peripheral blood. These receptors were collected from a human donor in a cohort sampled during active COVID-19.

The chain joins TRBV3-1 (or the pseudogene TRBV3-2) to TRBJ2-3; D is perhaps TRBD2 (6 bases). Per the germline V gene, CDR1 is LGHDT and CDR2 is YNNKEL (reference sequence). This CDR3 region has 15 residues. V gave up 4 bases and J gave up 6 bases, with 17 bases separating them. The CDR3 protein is CASSLTSPGADTQYF. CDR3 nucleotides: TGTGCCAGCAGCCTTACTAGCCCTGGGGCTGATACGCAGTATTTT.

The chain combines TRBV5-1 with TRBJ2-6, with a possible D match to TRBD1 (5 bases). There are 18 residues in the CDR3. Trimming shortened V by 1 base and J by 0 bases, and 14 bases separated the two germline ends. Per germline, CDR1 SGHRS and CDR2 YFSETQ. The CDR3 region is CASSLRLDTSSGANVLTF. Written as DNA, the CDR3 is TGCGCCAGCAGCTTGCGGCTGGACACGAGCTCTGGGGCCAACGTCCTGACTTTC.

The CDR3 spells CAWRSVNTEAFF. CDR3 bases: TGTGCCTGGAGAAGCGTGAACACTGAAGCTTTCTTT. V gene TRBV30 combines with J gene TRBJ1-1, with D unresolved. The CDR3 contains 12 residues. V lost 3 bases and J 0 bases, leaving 5 bases between the germline ends. In germline, CDR1 is GTSNPN, CDR2 SVGIG (reference sequence).

Here the CDR3 DNA reads TGTGCCACCAGTGGGACTAGCGGGTATGGGTACGGGGAGCAGTTCTTC. This gives the protein CATSGTSGYGYGEQFF. The chain has TRBV24-1 and TRBJ2-1; 11 bases are a match to TRBD2. Germline assignment: CDR1 KGHDR and CDR2 SFDVKD. The CDR3 runs 16 residues. V lost 5 bases and J lost 10; bases outside the gene matches: 12.

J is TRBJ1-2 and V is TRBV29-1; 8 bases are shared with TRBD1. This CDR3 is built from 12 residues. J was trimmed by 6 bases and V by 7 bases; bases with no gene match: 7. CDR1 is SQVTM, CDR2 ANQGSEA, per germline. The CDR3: CSEYRGEDGYTF. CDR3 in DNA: TGCAGCGAATACAGGGGGGAAGATGGCTACACCTTC.

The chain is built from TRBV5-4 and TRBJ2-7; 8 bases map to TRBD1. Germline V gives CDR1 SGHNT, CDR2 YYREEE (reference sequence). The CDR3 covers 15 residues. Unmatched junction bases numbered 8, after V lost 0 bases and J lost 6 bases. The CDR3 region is CASSLGQGASSEQYF. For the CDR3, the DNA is TGTGCCAGCAGCTTGGGCCAGGGGGCGAGTTCCGAGCAGTACTTC.

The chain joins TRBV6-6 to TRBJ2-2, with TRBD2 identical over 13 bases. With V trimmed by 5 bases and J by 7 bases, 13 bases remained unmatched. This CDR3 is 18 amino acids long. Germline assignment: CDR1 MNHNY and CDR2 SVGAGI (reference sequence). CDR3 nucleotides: TGTGCCAGCAGTCCAACCGGGACTAGCGGGGATGGTGACGGGGAGCTGTTTTTT. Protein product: CASSPTGTSGDGDGELFF.

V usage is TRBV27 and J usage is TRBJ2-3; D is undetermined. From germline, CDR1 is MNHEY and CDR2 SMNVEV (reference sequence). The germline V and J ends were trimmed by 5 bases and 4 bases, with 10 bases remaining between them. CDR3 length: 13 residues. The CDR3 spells CASSPGSADTQYF. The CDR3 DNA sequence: TGTGCCAGCAGTCCCGGGTCGGCAGATACGCAGTATTTT.

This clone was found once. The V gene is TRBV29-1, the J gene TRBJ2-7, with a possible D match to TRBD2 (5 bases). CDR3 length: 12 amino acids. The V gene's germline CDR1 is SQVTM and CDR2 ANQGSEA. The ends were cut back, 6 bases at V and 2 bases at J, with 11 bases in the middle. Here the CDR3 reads CSVATGTYEQYF. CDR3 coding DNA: TGCAGCGTCGCCACGGGGACCTACGAGCAGTACTTC.

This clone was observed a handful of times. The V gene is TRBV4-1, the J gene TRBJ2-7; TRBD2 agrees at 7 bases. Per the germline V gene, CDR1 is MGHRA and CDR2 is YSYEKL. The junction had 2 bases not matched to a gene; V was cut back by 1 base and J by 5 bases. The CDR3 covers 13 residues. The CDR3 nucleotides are TGCGCCAGCAGCCAAGGCGGGAGAGACGAGCAGTACTTC. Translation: CASSQGGRDEQYF.

CDR3 bases: TGTGCCAGCATCCCAGACAGAATAGGGACTGAAGCTTTCTTT. It translates to CASIPDRIGTEAFF. The V gene is TRBV25-1, the J gene TRBJ1-1, with a weak D call TRBD1 (5 bases). The CDR3 covers 14 residues. The germline gives CDR1 MGHDK, CDR2 SYGVNS. The V and J ends lost 7 bases and 5 bases respectively, with 17 bases between them.

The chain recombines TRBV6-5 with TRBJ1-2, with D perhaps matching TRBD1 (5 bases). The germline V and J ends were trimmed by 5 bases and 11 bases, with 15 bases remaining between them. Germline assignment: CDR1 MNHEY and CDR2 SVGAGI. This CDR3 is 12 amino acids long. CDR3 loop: CASSNPQQVYTF. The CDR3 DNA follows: TGTGCCAGCAGTAACCCCCAACAGGTTTACACCTTC.

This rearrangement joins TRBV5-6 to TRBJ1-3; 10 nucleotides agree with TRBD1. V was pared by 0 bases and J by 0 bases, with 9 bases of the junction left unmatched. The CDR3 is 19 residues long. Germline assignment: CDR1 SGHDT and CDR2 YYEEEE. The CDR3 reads CASSLAEDRGSHSGNTIYF. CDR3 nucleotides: TGTGCCAGCAGCTTGGCCGAGGACAGGGGGTCCCACTCTGGAAACACCATATATTTT.

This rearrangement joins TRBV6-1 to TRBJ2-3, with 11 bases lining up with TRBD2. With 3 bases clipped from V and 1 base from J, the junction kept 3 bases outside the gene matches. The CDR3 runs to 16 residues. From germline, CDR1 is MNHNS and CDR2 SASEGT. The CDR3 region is CASSELAGGGTDTQYF. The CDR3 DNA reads TGTGCCAGCAGTGAGCTAGCGGGGGGAGGCACAGATACGCAGTATTTT.

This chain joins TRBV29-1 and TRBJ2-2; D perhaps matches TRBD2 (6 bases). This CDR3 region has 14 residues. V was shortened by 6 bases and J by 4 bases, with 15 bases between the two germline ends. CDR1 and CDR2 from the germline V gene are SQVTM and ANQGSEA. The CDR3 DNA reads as TGCAGCGTGGACCTTAGCGGCGTCACCGGGGAGCTGTTTTTT. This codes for CSVDLSGVTGELFF.

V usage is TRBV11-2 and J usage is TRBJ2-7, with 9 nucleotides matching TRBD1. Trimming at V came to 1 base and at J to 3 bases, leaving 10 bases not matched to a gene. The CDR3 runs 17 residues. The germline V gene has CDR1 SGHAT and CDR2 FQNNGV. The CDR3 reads CASSLGTGGALIYEQYF. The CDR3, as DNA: TGTGCCAGCAGCTTAGGAACAGGGGGCGCGTTGATCTACGAGCAGTACTTC.

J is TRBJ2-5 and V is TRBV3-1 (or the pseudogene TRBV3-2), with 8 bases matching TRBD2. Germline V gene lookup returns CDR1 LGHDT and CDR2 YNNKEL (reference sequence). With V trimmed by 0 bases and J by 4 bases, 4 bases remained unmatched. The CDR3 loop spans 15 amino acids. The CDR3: CASSQELAAGETQYF. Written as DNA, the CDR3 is TGTGCCAGCAGCCAAGAACTAGCGGCTGGAGAGACCCAGTACTTC.

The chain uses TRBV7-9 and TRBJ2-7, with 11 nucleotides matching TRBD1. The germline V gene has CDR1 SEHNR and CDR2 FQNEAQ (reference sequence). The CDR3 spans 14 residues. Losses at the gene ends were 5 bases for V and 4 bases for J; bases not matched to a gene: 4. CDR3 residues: CASSTDRGPYEQYF. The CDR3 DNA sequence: TGTGCCAGCAGCACGGACAGGGGGCCGTACGAGCAGTACTTC. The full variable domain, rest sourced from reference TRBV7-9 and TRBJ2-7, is DTGVSQNPRHKITKRGQNVTFRCDPISEHNRLYWYRQTLGQGPEFLTYFQNEAQLEKSRLLSDRFSAERPKGSFSTLEIQRTEQGDSAMYLCASSTDRGPYEQYFGPGTRLTVT.

The CDR3 DNA sequence: TGTGCCAGCCTGGGCGGGCGTGTACACAATGAGCAGTTCTTC. It encodes CASLGGRVHNEQFF. The chain has TRBV7-9 and TRBJ2-1; tentatively, D is TRBD2 (5 bases). The length of the CDR3 is 14 residues. Between the trimmed V and J ends, which lost 8 bases and 5 bases, there was a span of 16 bases. The V gene's germline CDR1 is SEHNR and CDR2 FQNEAQ (reference sequence).

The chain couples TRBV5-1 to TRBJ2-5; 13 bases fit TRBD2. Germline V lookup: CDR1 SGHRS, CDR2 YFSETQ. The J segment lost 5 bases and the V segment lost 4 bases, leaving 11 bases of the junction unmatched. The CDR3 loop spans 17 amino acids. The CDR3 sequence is CASSEPGLAGAGETQYF. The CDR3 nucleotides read TGCGCCAGCAGCGAACCCGGACTAGCGGGGGCAGGGGAGACCCAGTACTTC.

This CDR3 is CATSAPGERYGYTF. The CDR3 DNA reads as TGTGCCACCAGCGCACCAGGGGAACGCTATGGCTACACCTTC. The genes are TRBV15 and TRBJ1-2; a weak D match, TRBD1 (6 bases). Looked up from germline, CDR1 is LNHNV and CDR2 is YYDKDF (reference sequence). Deletions cut 5 bases from V and 4 bases from J, with 14 bases between. This CDR3 spans 14 amino acids.

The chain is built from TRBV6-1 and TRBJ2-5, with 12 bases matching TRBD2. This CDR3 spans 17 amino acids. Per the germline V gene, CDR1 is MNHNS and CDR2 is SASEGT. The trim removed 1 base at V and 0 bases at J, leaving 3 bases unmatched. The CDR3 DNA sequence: TGTGCCAGCAGTGAAGGGGCTAGCGGGGGGGACCAAGAGACCCAGTACTTC. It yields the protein CASSEGASGGDQETQYF.

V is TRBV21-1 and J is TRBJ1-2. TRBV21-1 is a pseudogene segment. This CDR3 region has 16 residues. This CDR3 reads CASSVLGGTPLYGYTF. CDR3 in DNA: TGTGCCAGCAGCGTCCTGGGGGGGACCCCCTTATATGGCTACACCTTC.

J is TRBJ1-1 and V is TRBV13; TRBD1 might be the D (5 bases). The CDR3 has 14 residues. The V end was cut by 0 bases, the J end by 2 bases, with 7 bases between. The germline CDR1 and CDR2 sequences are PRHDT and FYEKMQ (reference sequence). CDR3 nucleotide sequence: TGTGCCAGCAGCTTAGGACAGGCAAACACTGAAGCTTTCTTT. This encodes CASSLGQANTEAFF.

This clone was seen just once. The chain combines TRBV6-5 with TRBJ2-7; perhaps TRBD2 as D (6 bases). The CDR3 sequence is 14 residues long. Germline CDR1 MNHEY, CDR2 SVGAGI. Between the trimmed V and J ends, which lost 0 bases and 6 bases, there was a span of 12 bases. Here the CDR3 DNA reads TGTGCCAGCAGTTACTCGAGGGGACTTGGCGAGCAGTACTTC. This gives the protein CASSYSRGLGEQYF.

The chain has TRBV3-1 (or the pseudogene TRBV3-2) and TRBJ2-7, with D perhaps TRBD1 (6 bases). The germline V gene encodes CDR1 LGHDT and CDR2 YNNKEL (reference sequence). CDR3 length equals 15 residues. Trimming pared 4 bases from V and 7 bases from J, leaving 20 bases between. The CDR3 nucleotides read TGTGCCAGCAGCCCCAATGCAGGGGATTTTCAGGAGCAGTACTTC. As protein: CASSPNAGDFQEQYF.

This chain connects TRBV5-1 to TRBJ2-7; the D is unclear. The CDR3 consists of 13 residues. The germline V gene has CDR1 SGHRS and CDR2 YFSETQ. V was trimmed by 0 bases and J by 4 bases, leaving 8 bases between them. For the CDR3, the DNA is TGCGCCAGCAGCTTGGCCGTACAGTACGAGCAGTACTTC. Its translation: CASSLAVQYEQYF.

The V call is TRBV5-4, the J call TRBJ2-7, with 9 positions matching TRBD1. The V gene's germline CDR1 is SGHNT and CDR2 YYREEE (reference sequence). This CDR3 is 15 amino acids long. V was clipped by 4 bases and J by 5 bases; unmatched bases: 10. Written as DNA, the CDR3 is TGTGCCAGCAGCACGTCCGGGACAGGGAAGCACGAGCAGTACTTC. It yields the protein CASSTSGTGKHEQYF.